This T cell receptor (beta chain) was sequenced in a study of T-cell memory formation after mild COVID-19. The CDR3 has 17 amino acids. The germline V gene has CDR1 SQVTM and CDR2 ANQGSEA. Trimming at V came to 8 bases and at J to 2 bases, leaving 13 bases not matched to a gene. TCRdb analysed the 5' RACE reads with MiXCR anew, one entry per CDR3 protein. The sample lists hundreds of thousands of distinct CDR3 sequences, 15% to 17% occurring once. This clonotype was counted only a few times. The chain couples TRBV29-1 to TRBJ2-1, with TRBD2 matching 12 bases. The sequence was collected from an adult woman who had mild COVID-19 (a few samples of this study predate the infection). Cell type and time point are not known. What was sequenced was PBMCs or a T cell subset sorted from them (not recorded which). CDR3 coding DNA: TGCAGCCCACGGGGAATTCTAGCGGGAGGGCCCTACAATGAGCAGTTCTTC. Its protein product is CSPRGILAGGPYNEQFF.